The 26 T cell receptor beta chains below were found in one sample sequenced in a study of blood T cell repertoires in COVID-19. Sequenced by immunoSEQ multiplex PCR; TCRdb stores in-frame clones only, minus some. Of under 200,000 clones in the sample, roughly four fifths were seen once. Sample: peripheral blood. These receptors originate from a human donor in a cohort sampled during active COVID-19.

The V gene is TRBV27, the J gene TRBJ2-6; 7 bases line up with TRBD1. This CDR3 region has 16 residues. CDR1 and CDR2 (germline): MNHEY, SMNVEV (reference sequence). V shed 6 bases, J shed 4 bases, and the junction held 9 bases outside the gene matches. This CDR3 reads CASRDTGAYGANVLTF. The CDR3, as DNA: TGTGCCAGCAGGGATACAGGGGCGTACGGGGCCAACGTCCTGACTTTC.

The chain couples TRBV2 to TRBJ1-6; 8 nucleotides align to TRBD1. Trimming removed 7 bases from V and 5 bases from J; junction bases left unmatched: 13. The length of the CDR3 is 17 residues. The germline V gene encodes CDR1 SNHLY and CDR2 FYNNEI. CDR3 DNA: TGTGCCAGCACCTCCCTCGGATGGGACAGGAATAATTCACCCCTCCACTTT. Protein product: CASTSLGWDRNNSPLHF.

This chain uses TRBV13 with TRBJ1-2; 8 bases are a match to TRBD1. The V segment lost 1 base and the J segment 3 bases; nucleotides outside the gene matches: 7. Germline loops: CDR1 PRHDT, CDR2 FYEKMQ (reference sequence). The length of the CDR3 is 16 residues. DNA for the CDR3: TGTGCCAGCAGCTTAGCCCAGACAGGGGTTCACTATGGCTACACCTTC. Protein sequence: CASSLAQTGVHYGYTF.

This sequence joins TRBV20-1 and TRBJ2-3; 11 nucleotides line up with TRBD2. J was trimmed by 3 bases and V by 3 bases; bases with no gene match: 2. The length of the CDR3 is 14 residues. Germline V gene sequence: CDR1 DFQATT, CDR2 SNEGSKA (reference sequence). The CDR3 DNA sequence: TGCAGTGCTAGTAGCGGGAGGGCGACAGATACGCAGTATTTT. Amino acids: CSASSGRATDTQYF.

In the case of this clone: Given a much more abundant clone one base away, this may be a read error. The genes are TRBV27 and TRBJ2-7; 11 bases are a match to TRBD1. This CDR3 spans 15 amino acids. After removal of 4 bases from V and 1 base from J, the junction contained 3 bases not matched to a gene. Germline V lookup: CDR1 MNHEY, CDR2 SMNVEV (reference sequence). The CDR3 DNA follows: TGTGCCAGCAGTTACCGGGACAGGGGGTCCTACGAGCAGTACTTC. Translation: CASSYRDRGSYEQYF.

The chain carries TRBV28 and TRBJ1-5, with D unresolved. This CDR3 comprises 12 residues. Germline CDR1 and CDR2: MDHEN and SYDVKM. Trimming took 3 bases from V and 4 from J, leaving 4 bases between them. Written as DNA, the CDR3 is TGTGCCAGCAGTTTCGGGAATCAGCCCCAGCATTTT. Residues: CASSFGNQPQHF.

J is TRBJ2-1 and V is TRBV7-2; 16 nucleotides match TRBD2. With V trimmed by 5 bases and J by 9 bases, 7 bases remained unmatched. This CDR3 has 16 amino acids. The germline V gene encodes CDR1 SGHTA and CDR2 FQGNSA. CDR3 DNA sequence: TGTGCCAGCAGCCACGGGACTAGCGGGGGGGCCGGTGAGCAGTTCTTC. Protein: CASSHGTSGGAGEQFF.

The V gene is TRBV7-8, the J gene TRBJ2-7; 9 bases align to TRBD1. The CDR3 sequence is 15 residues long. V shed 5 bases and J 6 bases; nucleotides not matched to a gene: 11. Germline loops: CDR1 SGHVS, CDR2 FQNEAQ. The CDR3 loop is CASSPQGAGPGEQYF. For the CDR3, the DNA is TGTGCCAGCAGCCCACAGGGGGCCGGCCCCGGCGAGCAGTACTTC.

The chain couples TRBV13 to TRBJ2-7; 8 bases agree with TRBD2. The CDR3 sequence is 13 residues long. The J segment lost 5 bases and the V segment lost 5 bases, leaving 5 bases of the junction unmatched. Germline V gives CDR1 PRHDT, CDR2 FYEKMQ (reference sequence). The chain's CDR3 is CASSPGLANEQYF. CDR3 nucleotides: TGTGCCAGCAGCCCCGGACTAGCTAACGAGCAGTACTTC.

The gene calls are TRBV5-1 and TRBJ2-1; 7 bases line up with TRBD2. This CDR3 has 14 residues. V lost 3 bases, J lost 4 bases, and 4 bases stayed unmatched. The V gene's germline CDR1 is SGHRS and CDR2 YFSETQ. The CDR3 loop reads CASSWDYIYNEQFF. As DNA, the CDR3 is TGCGCCAGCAGCTGGGACTACATATACAATGAGCAGTTCTTC.

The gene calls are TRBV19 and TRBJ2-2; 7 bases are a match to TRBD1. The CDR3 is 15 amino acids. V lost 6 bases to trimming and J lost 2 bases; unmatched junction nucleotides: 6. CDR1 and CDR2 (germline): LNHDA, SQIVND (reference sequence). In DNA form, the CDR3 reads TGTGCCAGTAGATTGACAGGGACAAACACCGGGGAGCTGTTTTTT. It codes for CASRLTGTNTGELFF. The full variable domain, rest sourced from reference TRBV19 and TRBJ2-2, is DGGITQSPKYLFRKEGQNVTLSCEQNLNHDAMYWYRQDPGQGLRLIYYSQIVNDFQKGDIAEGYSVSREKKESFPLTVTSAQKNPTAFYLCASRLTGTNTGELFFGEGSRLTVL.

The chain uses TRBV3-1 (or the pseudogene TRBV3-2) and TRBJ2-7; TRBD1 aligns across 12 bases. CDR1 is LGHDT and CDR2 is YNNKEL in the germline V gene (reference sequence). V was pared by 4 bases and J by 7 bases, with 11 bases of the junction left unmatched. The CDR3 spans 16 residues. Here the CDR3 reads CASSLPGGTGGQEQYF. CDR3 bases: TGTGCCAGCAGCCTTCCTGGGGGGACAGGGGGCCAGGAGCAGTACTTC.

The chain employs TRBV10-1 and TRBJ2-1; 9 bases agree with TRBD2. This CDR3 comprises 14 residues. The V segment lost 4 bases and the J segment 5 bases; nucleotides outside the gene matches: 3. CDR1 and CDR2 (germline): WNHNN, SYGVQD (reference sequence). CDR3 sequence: CASSALAGNNEQFF. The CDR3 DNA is TGCGCCAGCAGTGCTCTAGCGGGGAACAATGAGCAGTTCTTC.

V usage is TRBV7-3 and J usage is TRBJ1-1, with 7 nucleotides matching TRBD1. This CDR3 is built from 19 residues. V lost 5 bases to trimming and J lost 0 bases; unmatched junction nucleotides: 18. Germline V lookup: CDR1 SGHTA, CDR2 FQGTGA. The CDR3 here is CASSLHHRQGVSMNTEAFF. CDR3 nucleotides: TGTGCCAGCAGCCTCCACCATAGGCAGGGGGTATCCATGAACACTGAAGCTTTCTTT.

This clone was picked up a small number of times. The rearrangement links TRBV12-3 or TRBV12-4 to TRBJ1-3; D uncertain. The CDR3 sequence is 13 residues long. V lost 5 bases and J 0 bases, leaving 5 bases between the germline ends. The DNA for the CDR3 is TGTGCCAGCAGTCCGTTCTCTGGAAACACCATATATTTT. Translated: CASSPFSGNTIYF.

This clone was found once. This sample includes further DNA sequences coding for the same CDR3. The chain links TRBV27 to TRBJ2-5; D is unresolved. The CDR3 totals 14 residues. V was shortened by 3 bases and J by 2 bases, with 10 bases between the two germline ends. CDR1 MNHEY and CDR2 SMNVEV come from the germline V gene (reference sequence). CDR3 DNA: TGTGCCAGCAGTTTGGGTAGCCCACAAGAGACCCAGTACTTC. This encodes CASSLGSPQETQYF.

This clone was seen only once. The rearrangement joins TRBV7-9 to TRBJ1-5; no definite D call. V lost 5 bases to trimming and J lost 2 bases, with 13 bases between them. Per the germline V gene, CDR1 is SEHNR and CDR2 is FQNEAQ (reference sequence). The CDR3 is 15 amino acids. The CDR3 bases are TGTGCCAGCAGCGAGGGAGGGTCGGGCAATCAGCCCCAGCATTTT. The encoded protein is CASSEGGSGNQPQHF.

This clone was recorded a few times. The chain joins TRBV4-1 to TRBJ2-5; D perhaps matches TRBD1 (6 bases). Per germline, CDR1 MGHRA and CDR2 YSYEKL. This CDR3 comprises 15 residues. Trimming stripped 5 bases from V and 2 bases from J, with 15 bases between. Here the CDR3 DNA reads TGCGCCAGCAGCTTGGACAGACTGAATCAAGAGACCCAGTACTTC. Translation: CASSLDRLNQETQYF.

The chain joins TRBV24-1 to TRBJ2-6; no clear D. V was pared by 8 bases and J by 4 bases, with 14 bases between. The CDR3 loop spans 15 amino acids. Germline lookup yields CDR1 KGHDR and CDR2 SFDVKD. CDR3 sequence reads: CATKDSGAGANVLTF. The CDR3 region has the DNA TGTGCCACCAAAGATTCCGGAGCCGGGGCCAACGTCCTGACTTTC.

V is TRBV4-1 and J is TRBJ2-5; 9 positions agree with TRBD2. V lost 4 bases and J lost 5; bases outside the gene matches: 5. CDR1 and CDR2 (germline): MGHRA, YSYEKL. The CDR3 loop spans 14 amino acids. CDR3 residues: CASSRSGGGETQYF. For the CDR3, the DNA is TGCGCCAGCAGCCGTAGCGGGGGAGGGGAGACCCAGTACTTC.

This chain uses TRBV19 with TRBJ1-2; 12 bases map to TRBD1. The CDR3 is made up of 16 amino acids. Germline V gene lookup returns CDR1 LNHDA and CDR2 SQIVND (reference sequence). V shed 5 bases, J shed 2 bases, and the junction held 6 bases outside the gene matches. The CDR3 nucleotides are TGTGCCAGTAGTCACGGGACAGGGGGCAGGAACTATGGCTACACCTTC. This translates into CASSHGTGGRNYGYTF.

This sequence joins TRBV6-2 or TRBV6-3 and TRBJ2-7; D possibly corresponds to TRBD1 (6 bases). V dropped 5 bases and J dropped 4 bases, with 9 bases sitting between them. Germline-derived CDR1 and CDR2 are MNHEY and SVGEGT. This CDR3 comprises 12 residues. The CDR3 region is CASSLQGYEQYF. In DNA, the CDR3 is TGTGCCAGCAGTCTACAGGGTTACGAGCAGTACTTC.

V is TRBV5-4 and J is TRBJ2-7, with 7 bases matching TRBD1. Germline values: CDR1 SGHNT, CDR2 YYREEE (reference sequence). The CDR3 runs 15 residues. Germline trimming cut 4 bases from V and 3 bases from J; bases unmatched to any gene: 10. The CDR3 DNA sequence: TGTGCCAGCAGCCAACGACAGGGCGGCCTCTACGAGCAGTACTTC. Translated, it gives CASSQRQGGLYEQYF.

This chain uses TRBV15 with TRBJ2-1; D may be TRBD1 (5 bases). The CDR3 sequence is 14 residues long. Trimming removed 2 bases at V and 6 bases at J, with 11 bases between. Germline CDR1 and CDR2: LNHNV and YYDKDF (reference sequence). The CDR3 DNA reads TGTGCCACCAGCAGAACCCCAGGGTCCAATGAGCAGTTCTTC. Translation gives CATSRTPGSNEQFF.

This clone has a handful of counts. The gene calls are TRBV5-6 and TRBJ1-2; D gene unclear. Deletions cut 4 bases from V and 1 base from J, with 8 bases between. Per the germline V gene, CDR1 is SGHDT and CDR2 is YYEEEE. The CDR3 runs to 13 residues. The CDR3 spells CASSPSVNYGYTF. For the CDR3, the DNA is TGTGCCAGCAGCCCCAGTGTTAACTATGGCTACACCTTC. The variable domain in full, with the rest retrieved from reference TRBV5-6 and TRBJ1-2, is DAGVTQSPTHLIKTRGQQVTLRCSPKSGHDTVSWYQQALGQGPQFIFQYYEEEERQRGNFPDRFSGHQFPNYSSELNVNALLLGDSALYLCASSPSVNYGYTFGSGTRLTVV.

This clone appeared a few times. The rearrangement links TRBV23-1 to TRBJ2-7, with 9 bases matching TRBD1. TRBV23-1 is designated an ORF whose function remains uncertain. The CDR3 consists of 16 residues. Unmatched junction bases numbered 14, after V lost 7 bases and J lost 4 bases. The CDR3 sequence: CASNVPGQGAPYEQYF. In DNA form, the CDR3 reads TGCGCCAGCAACGTACCGGGACAGGGTGCCCCTTACGAGCAGTACTTC.